Below are 19 T cell receptor beta chains sequenced from a single sample in a study of T cell changes during pregnancy in multiple sclerosis. TCRdb's copy holds only in-frame clones and misses some; the assay was immunoSEQ multiplex PCR. The sample records 110,000 or so clones, around 93% being singletons. The sample was peripheral blood, taken before pregnancy. The receptors were gathered from a female donor with multiple sclerosis, enrolled in a pregnancy study.

The J gene is TRBJ1-4, the V gene TRBV29-1; D possibly corresponds to TRBD1 (5 bases). The CDR3 runs to 16 residues. With 8 bases removed from V and 0 bases from J, the gap between germline ends came to 19 bases. Germline CDR1 reads SQVTM; CDR2 reads ANQGSEA. The DNA of the CDR3 is TGCAGCCCCCTTTGGGGCCCCGGCGCAACTAATGAAAAACTGTTTTTT. This sequence encodes CSPLWGPGATNEKLFF. Full variable domain (missing parts from reference TRBV29-1 and TRBJ1-4): SAVISQKPSRDICQRGTSLTIQCQVDSQVTMMFWYRQQPGQSLTLIATANQGSEATYESGFVIDKFPISRPNLTFSTLTVSNMSPEDSSIYLCSPLWGPGATNEKLFFGSGTQLSVL.

The chain links TRBV7-8 to TRBJ2-1, with D tentatively TRBD1 (6 bases). CDR1 is SGHVS, CDR2 FQNEAQ, per germline. The CDR3 has 13 residues. The V end lost 0 bases, the J end lost 6 bases, and 6 bases lay between the germline ends. The CDR3 loop reads CASSLAGGNEQFF. As DNA, the CDR3 is TGTGCCAGCAGCTTAGCAGGGGGCAATGAGCAGTTCTTC.

The chain couples TRBV9 to TRBJ1-2, with D uncertain. The CDR3 has 13 residues. Germline V gives CDR1 SGDLS, CDR2 YYNGEE. Between the trimmed V and J ends, which lost 1 base and 2 bases, there was a span of 6 bases. CDR3 loop: CASSVRGNYGYTF. CDR3 nucleotide sequence: TGTGCCAGCAGCGTACGCGGGAACTATGGCTACACCTTC.

The rearrangement links TRBV21-1 to TRBJ2-7; the table's D call TRBD1 went unverified against the DNA. TRBV21-1 is a pseudogene. The CDR3 is 18 amino acids. CDR3 nucleotide sequence: TGTGCCAGCAGCAAAATAACAGGGGGCAACTTGCGACTCTCCGAGCAGTACTTC. Its protein product is CASSKITGGNLRLSEQYF.

The gene calls are TRBV5-4 and TRBJ2-7; 7 nucleotides align to TRBD1. This CDR3 contains 16 residues. V was clipped by 9 bases and J by 6 bases; unmatched bases: 21. CDR1 is SGHNT and CDR2 is YYREEE in the germline V gene (reference sequence). The chain's CDR3 is CAMVPEPGGMVSEQYF. The CDR3 nucleotides read TGTGCCATGGTACCCGAACCAGGGGGTATGGTCTCCGAGCAGTACTTC.

This chain uses TRBV5-4 with TRBJ2-1, with TRBD2 identical over 14 bases. The CDR3 length is 16 residues. CDR1 and CDR2 from the germline V gene are SGHNT and YYREEE (reference sequence). V lost 4 bases, J lost 4 bases, and 4 bases stayed unmatched. The CDR3 loop reads CASSPTSGRAYNEQFF. CDR3 in DNA: TGTGCCAGCAGCCCGACTAGCGGGAGGGCTTACAATGAGCAGTTCTTC.

The V and J genes are TRBV4-1 and TRBJ2-7; 10 nucleotides line up with TRBD2. The CDR3 is 19 amino acids. J gave up 4 bases and V 0 bases, and 15 bases lay outside the gene matches. CDR1 MGHRA and CDR2 YSYEKL come from the germline V gene. CDR3 amino acids: CASSQDAASGGERGYEQYF. For the CDR3, the DNA is TGCGCCAGCAGCCAAGATGCGGCGAGCGGGGGGGAAAGAGGTTACGAGCAGTACTTC.

The chain carries TRBV6-4 and TRBJ2-3; TRBD2 matches 12 bases. This CDR3 is built from 15 residues. V shed 5 bases, J shed 4 bases, and the junction held 4 bases outside the gene matches. From germline, CDR1 is MRHNA and CDR2 SNTAGT. The CDR3 sequence: CASSSTSGRPDTQYF. CDR3 in DNA: TGTGCCAGCAGTTCGACTAGCGGGAGACCAGATACGCAGTATTTT.

The V call is TRBV30, the J call TRBJ1-4, with 9 bases lining up with TRBD1. From germline, CDR1 is GTSNPN and CDR2 SVGIG (reference sequence). V lost 3 bases and J lost 4; bases outside the gene matches: 3. The CDR3 has 14 residues. CDR3 sequence: CAWSVDRGNEKLFF. The DNA of the CDR3 is TGTGCCTGGAGCGTGGACAGGGGTAATGAAAAACTGTTTTTT.

The chain couples TRBV6-5 to TRBJ2-5; D gene ambiguous. Germline V gene data show CDR1 as MNHEY and CDR2 as SVGAGI. This CDR3 has 12 residues. The V gene lost 2 bases and the J gene lost 5 bases, with 6 bases spanning the gap. For the CDR3, the DNA is TGTGCCAGCAGTTACCCCGGGGAGACCCAGTACTTC. Residues: CASSYPGETQYF.

The rearrangement uses TRBV7-9 and TRBJ2-3; D is uncertain. CDR3 length equals 15 residues. V was pared by 5 bases and J by 0 bases, with 12 bases between. Germline-derived CDR1 and CDR2 are SEHNR and FQNEAQ (reference sequence). This CDR3 reads CASSKGESSTDTQYF. In nucleotides, the CDR3 is TGTGCCAGCAGCAAAGGAGAATCTAGCACAGATACGCAGTATTTT.

J is TRBJ2-3 and V is TRBV6-1, with D perhaps TRBD1 (5 bases). The CDR3 length is 14 residues. Germline CDR1 is MNHNS and CDR2 is SASEGT. Trimming removed 2 bases at V and 2 bases at J, with 8 bases between. CDR3 nucleotides: TGTGCCAGCAGTGAACTAGGACACACAGATACGCAGTATTTT. Amino acids: CASSELGHTDTQYF.

The CDR3 reads CASRGLAGPSSYNEQFF. CDR3 in DNA: TGTGCCAGCAGAGGACTAGCAGGTCCTAGCTCCTACAATGAGCAGTTCTTC. This chain connects TRBV7-6 to TRBJ2-1; 8 bases match TRBD2. This CDR3 is 17 amino acids long. CDR1 SGHVS and CDR2 FNYEAQ come from the germline V gene. The trim removed 6 bases at V and 0 bases at J, leaving 10 bases unmatched.

This chain uses TRBV5-1 with TRBJ2-2; no firm D call. The V gene lost 0 bases and the J gene lost 0 bases, with 9 bases spanning the gap. The CDR3 is 16 residues long. Germline CDR1 reads SGHRS; CDR2 reads YFSETQ. The CDR3: CASSLDARTNTGELFF. For the CDR3, the DNA is TGCGCCAGCAGCTTGGATGCCAGGACGAACACCGGGGAGCTGTTTTTT.

V gene TRBV30 combines with J gene TRBJ1-2; 7 nucleotides agree with TRBD1. The CDR3 is made up of 13 amino acids. The germline V gene has CDR1 GTSNPN and CDR2 SVGIG (reference sequence). The V and J ends lost 0 bases and 8 bases, in that order; junction bases with no gene match: 6. The CDR3, as DNA: TGTGCCTGGAGTGTCAAGGGGGCTCAAGGCTACACCTTC. Translated, it gives CAWSVKGAQGYTF.

The chain couples TRBV30 to TRBJ1-2; unclear D gene. Germline CDR1 reads GTSNPN; CDR2 reads SVGIG (reference sequence). V was trimmed by 2 bases and J by 8 bases, leaving 12 bases between them. The CDR3 is made up of 12 amino acids. DNA for the CDR3: TGTGCCTGGAGTATCCACAGCCAGGGCTACACCTTC. This codes for CAWSIHSQGYTF.

In this sample, this clone turned up once. The rearrangement uses TRBV28 and TRBJ2-7, with TRBD1 matching 8 bases. V trimming: 5 bases; J trimming: 5 bases; junction bases outside the gene matches: 11. Germline V gene sequence: CDR1 MDHEN, CDR2 SYDVKM. The CDR3 runs 15 residues. CDR3 loop: CASSRIRGRLHEQYF. The CDR3 nucleotides are TGTGCCAGCAGTAGGATCAGGGGGCGGCTACACGAGCAGTACTTC. The complete variable domain, with remaining parts taken from reference TRBV28 and TRBJ2-7, reads DVKVTQSSRYLVKRTGEKVFLECVQDMDHENMFWYRQDPGLGLRLIYFSYDVKMKEKGDIPEGYSVSREKKERFSLILESASTNQTSMYLCASSRIRGRLHEQYFGPGTRLTVT.

This clone appeared a single time. The chain uses TRBV7-9 and TRBJ2-7; TRBD1 aligns across 8 bases. CDR3 length: 13 residues. The germline V gene has CDR1 SEHNR and CDR2 FQNEAQ (reference sequence). V shed 5 bases and J 6 bases; nucleotides not matched to a gene: 6. Here the CDR3 DNA reads TGTGCCAGCAGCGACCCGACAGGGGCCGAGCAGTACTTC. Protein: CASSDPTGAEQYF. Using reference TRBV7-9 and TRBJ2-7 for the parts outside the CDR3, the full variable domain is DTGVSQNPRHKITKRGQNVTFRCDPISEHNRLYWYRQTLGQGPEFLTYFQNEAQLEKSRLLSDRFSAERPKGSFSTLEIQRTEQGDSAMYLCASSDPTGAEQYFGPGTRLTVT.

The rearrangement uses TRBV5-4 and TRBJ2-5; 11 nucleotides agree with TRBD2. The CDR3 is 15 amino acids. V lost 3 bases, J lost 2 bases, and 3 bases stayed unmatched. Looked up from germline, CDR1 is SGHNT and CDR2 is YYREEE (reference sequence). The CDR3, as DNA: TGTGCCAGCAGCTGGAGACTAGCGGGGCAAGAGACCCAGTACTTC. This translates into CASSWRLAGQETQYF.